This T cell receptor (beta chain) was identified in a study of T cells in Graves' hyperthyroidism and ophthalmopathy. The overall study: Peripheral blood was taken when the disease was first diagnosed, before any treatment began.

Germline V CDR1 and CDR2: PRHDT, FYEKMQ (reference sequence). Unmatched junction bases numbered 9, after V lost 5 bases and J lost 3 bases. The CDR3 length is 15 residues. Each diagnosis drew on symptoms, thyroxine, TRAb, thyroid ultrasound and orbital computed tomography findings. Fresh peripheral blood, 8 to 10 ml, was the source of the PBMCs. Amplified regions were TCR beta CDR3 sequences from RNA transcripts. During a first-round RT-PCR of the TCR CDR3, the HTBI primer set was used. TCRdb reprocessed the multiplex PCR reads with MiXCR, giving one entry per CDR3 protein. The data hold 550,000 to 600,000 distinct CDR3 sequences, with approximately 15% observed a single time. The table lists this clonotype with many counts.

This TCR was recovered from a woman aged 18-29 years with Graves' ophthalmopathy. Sequencing was performed on blood. The V gene is TRBV13, the J gene TRBJ1-2; 7 nucleotides agree with TRBD1. The CDR3 nucleotides are TGTGCCAGCAGCCTGGGGACAGTAACGTACTATGGCTACACCTTC. Translating gives CASSLGTVTYYGYTF.